This record covers a single T cell receptor (beta chain). As originally analysed: Amplified reference gene primers provided the basis for estimating nucleated cell counts. Using immunoSEQ multiplex PCR, the repertoire was profiled, and TCRdb retains in-frame clones only, with some absent. V, J and clone size were drawn from that table, and D and trimming were deduced from the DNA. The sample consists of tens of thousands of clones, approximately 82% of them appearing once. The entry originates in a study of blood T cell repertoires in COVID-19. Across the whole study: There were acute and convalescent COVID-19 samples, and they came from the United States, Italy and Spain. PBMCs, B-cell-depleted T cells, or T cells were the source of the cDNA or gDNA that made up the material.

Deletions cut 10 bases from V and 4 bases from J, with 15 bases between. The CDR3 loop spans 13 amino acids. Germline assignment: CDR1 ENHRY and CDR2 SYGVKD. Sequencing was carried out using peripheral blood. This receptor was obtained from a man in his fifties or sixties with active or convalescent COVID-19. This chain joins TRBV10-3 and TRBJ2-3, with D possibly TRBD2 on 6 matching bases. In nucleotides, the CDR3 is TGTGCCACCCTCGCGCGGGGATCAGATACGCAGTATTTT. Its translation is CATLARGSDTQYF.